What follows is one T cell receptor (beta chain) and its context. TCRdb keeps only in-frame clones here, not all; method: immunoSEQ multiplex PCR. This sample has some 30,000 clones, with about 92% found just once. V gave up 6 bases and J gave up 10 bases, with 10 bases separating them. The CDR3 covers 12 residues. The germline CDR1 and CDR2 sequences are MDHEN and SYDVKM. The data stem from a study of T cell clonotyping in hematopoietic cell transplantation. Specified time point: recipient sample about 28 days before transplant, after cytoreduction. The input for sequencing was peripheral blood mononuclear cells, taken before stem cell transplant. V usage is TRBV28 and J usage is TRBJ1-6; D is ambiguous. This TCR was sampled from a man aged 45-60 years with acute myeloid leukemia. Some clones in this sample may be carry-over from other donors' samples. The CDR3, as DNA: TGTGCCAGCAGCCCCTACACATCACCCCTCCACTTT. Translating gives CASSPYTSPLHF.